A single sample gave rise to the 32 T cell receptor beta chains below, sequenced in a study of Graves' ophthalmopathy and Graves' hyperthyroidism. TCR beta CDR3 amplification used RNA transcripts. HTBI-primed RT-PCR formed the first round, and a multiplex PCR formed the second. One entry per CDR3 protein results from TCRdb running MiXCR on the multiplex PCR reads. The data hold about 400,000 distinct CDR3 sequences, with around 19% observed a single time. Sequenced sample: peripheral blood. All receptors come from a woman aged 18-30 years with Graves' ophthalmopathy.

This clonotype occurred many times. The gene calls are TRBV7-2 and TRBJ2-7; D is unresolved. Germline assignment: CDR1 SGHTA and CDR2 FQGNSA. CDR3 length: 15 amino acids. The V end lost 1 base, the J end lost 1 base, and 11 bases lay between the germline ends. CDR3 sequence (DNA): TGTGCCAGCAGCTTAGGGCGCCAGCCTTCCTACGAGCAGTACTTC. Its translation: CASSLGRQPSYEQYF. The complete variable domain, with remaining parts taken from reference TRBV7-2 and TRBJ2-7, reads GAGVSQSPSNKVTEKGKDVELRCDPISGHTALYWYRQSLGQGLEFLIYFQGNSAPDKSGLPSDRFSAERTGGSVSTLTIQRTQQEDSAVYLCASSLGRQPSYEQYFGPGTRLTVT.

The chain joins TRBV7-8 to TRBJ2-7; 7 bases are a match to TRBD2. The length of the CDR3 is 15 residues. The V gene end was trimmed by 7 bases and the J gene end by 0 bases; junction bases not matched to a gene: 9. Looked up from germline, CDR1 is SGHVS and CDR2 is FQNEAQ. Here the CDR3 reads CASTSSGSSSYEQYF. For the CDR3, the DNA is TGTGCCAGCACCTCTAGCGGTTCCAGCTCCTACGAGCAGTACTTC.

The rearrangement links TRBV6-1 to TRBJ2-7; 10 positions match TRBD1. The CDR3 loop spans 15 amino acids. V lost 3 bases to trimming and J lost 2 bases; unmatched junction nucleotides: 4. Germline lookup yields CDR1 MNHNS and CDR2 SASEGT. CDR3 nucleotide sequence: TGTGCCAGCAGTGATCGGACAGGGGGAACCTACGAGCAGTACTTC. This sequence encodes CASSDRTGGTYEQYF.

This clonotype was found many times. This chain links TRBV27 with TRBJ2-7; D is unresolved. Germline CDR1 reads MNHEY; CDR2 reads SMNVEV (reference sequence). The CDR3 is 14 amino acids. Deletions cut 2 bases from V and 4 bases from J, with 12 bases between. The CDR3 DNA sequence: TGTGCCAGCAGTTTACGGAGAATTTCTTACGAGCAGTACTTC. The encoded protein is CASSLRRISYEQYF.

The table lists this clonotype with many counts. V usage is TRBV20-1 and J usage is TRBJ2-7, with D perhaps given as TRBD1 or TRBD2 (5 bases each). Germline CDR1 is DFQATT and CDR2 is SNEGSKA (reference sequence). V gave up 1 base and J gave up 0 bases, with 10 bases separating them. CDR3 length equals 14 residues. CDR3 region: CSARGDASSYEQYF. CDR3 nucleotides: TGCAGTGCTAGAGGGGACGCGAGCTCCTACGAGCAGTACTTC.

This clonotype was counted ten times or more. The chain joins TRBV6-1 to TRBJ1-2, with a possible D match to TRBD1 (5 bases). The germline V gene has CDR1 MNHNS and CDR2 SASEGT. The CDR3 has 14 residues. V gave up 8 bases and J gave up 1 base, with 14 bases separating them. CDR3 amino acids: CASGSTGGNYGYTF. CDR3 nucleotides: TGTGCCAGCGGATCCACTGGGGGTAACTATGGCTACACCTTC.

V and J are TRBV11-1 and TRBJ1-2; 9 positions match TRBD1. Germline CDR1 SGHAT, CDR2 FQDESV (reference sequence). V shed 4 bases, J shed 7 bases, and the junction held 13 bases outside the gene matches. CDR3 length: 16 amino acids. CDR3 sequence: CASSSEWTGVMGGYTF. CDR3 sequence (DNA): TGTGCCAGCAGCTCTGAGTGGACAGGGGTAATGGGTGGCTACACCTTC.

The chain links TRBV20-1 to TRBJ2-5; TRBD1 matches 7 bases. V shed 5 bases, J shed 2 bases, and the junction held 5 bases outside the gene matches. CDR3 length: 13 residues. Germline CDR1 reads DFQATT; CDR2 reads SNEGSKA (reference sequence). The chain's CDR3 is CSALRDRQETQYF. CDR3 in DNA: TGCAGTGCTCTACGGGACAGACAAGAGACCCAGTACTTC.

This clonotype was seen ten or more times. V and J are TRBV27 and TRBJ2-7; TRBD2 agrees at 14 bases. The CDR3 has 17 amino acids. CDR1 MNHEY and CDR2 SMNVEV come from the germline V gene (reference sequence). V lost 3 bases, J lost 5 bases, and 9 bases stayed unmatched. In DNA form, the CDR3 reads TGTGCCAGCAGTTTTACCCCCCCGACTAGCGGGAGGGACGAGCAGTACTTC. It encodes CASSFTPPTSGRDEQYF.

This clonotype was counted a few times. V gene TRBV4-2 combines with J gene TRBJ1-1, with 7 bases identical to TRBD1. The CDR3 loop spans 15 amino acids. V was pared by 5 bases and J by 7 bases, with 13 bases of the junction left unmatched. The germline CDR1 and CDR2 sequences are LGHNA and YNFKEQ. The CDR3 DNA follows: TGTGCCAGCAGCGATCGCCAGGTAGGGGGCTTTGAAGCTTTCTTT. It specifies CASSDRQVGGFEAFF.

There are many counts of this clonotype. V gene TRBV12-5 combines with J gene TRBJ2-7, with D uncertain. Germline V CDR1 and CDR2: LGHNT, FRNRAP. The V gene lost 7 bases and the J gene lost 6 bases, with 22 bases spanning the gap. The length of the CDR3 is 15 residues. This chain's CDR3 is CASVVPLQPLSEQYF. CDR3 DNA sequence: TGTGCTAGTGTGGTGCCCCTCCAGCCTTTGAGCGAGCAGTACTTC.

This clonotype was seen repeatedly, ten times or more. The CDR3 spells CASSFDRGRFEQYF. In DNA form, the CDR3 reads TGTGCCAGCAGCTTTGACAGGGGGCGCTTCGAGCAGTACTTC. The chain employs TRBV11-2 and TRBJ2-7; 10 nucleotides line up with TRBD1. Germline values: CDR1 SGHAT, CDR2 FQNNGV. The CDR3 consists of 14 residues. The V and J ends lost 3 bases and 6 bases, in that order; junction bases with no gene match: 5.

In this sample, this clonotype turned up many times. The chain carries TRBV15 and TRBJ2-5, with D perhaps TRBD1 (5 bases). Germline lookup yields CDR1 LNHNV and CDR2 YYDKDF (reference sequence). V was pared by 0 bases and J by 2 bases, with 19 bases between. The CDR3 loop spans 18 amino acids. CDR3 loop: CATSRDQGRQGLQETQYF. The DNA for the CDR3 is TGTGCCACCAGCAGAGATCAAGGACGCCAGGGCTTACAAGAGACCCAGTACTTC.

This clonotype was seen repeatedly, ten times or more. The V call is TRBV4-3, the J call TRBJ1-1; D is unresolved. The CDR3 loop spans 13 amino acids. Trimming took 2 bases from V and 6 from J, leaving 10 bases between them. In germline, CDR1 is LGHNA, CDR2 YSLEER. The DNA for the CDR3 is TGCGCCAGCAGCCAAAGGGATGGACCTGAAGCTTTCTTT. Residues: CASSQRDGPEAFF.

V is TRBV30 and J is TRBJ2-1; the D gene is possibly TRBD2 (6 bases). Germline CDR1 GTSNPN, CDR2 SVGIG (reference sequence). The CDR3 covers 15 residues. V shed 3 bases and J shed 6 bases, with 18 bases lying between them. The CDR3 region is CAWSPPSLGGNEQFF. The CDR3 DNA reads as TGTGCCTGGAGCCCTCCGAGCTTGGGGGGCAATGAGCAGTTCTTC.

This clonotype occurred many times. The chain joins TRBV12-3 or TRBV12-4 to TRBJ2-2, with D unresolved. The ends were cut back, 3 bases at V and 4 bases at J, with 9 bases in the middle. CDR3 length equals 14 residues. CDR3 region: CASSFSRATGELFF. The CDR3 DNA is TGTGCCAGCAGTTTCTCCCGGGCCACCGGGGAGCTGTTTTTT.

This clonotype has at least ten counts. V gene TRBV6-5 combines with J gene TRBJ2-7; no firm D call. V was shortened by 2 bases and J by 7 bases, with 9 bases between the two germline ends. CDR1 is MNHEY, CDR2 SVGAGI, per germline. This CDR3 region has 12 residues. In nucleotides, the CDR3 is TGTGCCAGCAGTTACACCATGGGGGAGCAGTACTTC. The encoded protein is CASSYTMGEQYF.

This clonotype was picked up many times. V and J are TRBV24-1 and TRBJ2-5; D remains unclear. V lost 1 base and J lost 1, with 3 bases in between. The CDR3 is made up of 13 amino acids. Per germline, CDR1 KGHDR and CDR2 SFDVKD. The CDR3: CATSDFRQETQYF. The CDR3 nucleotides are TGTGCCACCAGTGATTTTCGCCAAGAGACCCAGTACTTC.

This clonotype was counted many times. V is TRBV12-3 or TRBV12-4 and J is TRBJ1-5; D uncertain. The CDR3 has 15 amino acids. V lost 5 bases and J lost 9, with 20 bases in between. As DNA, the CDR3 is TGTGCCAGCAGTCGAACCTCCCGACGCGAGGGGCCCCAGCATTTT. It encodes CASSRTSRREGPQHF.

There are many counts of this clonotype. The chain uses TRBV28 and TRBJ1-2; maybe TRBD1 (6 bases). The CDR3 extends over 14 amino acids. Germline V gene lookup returns CDR1 MDHEN and CDR2 SYDVKM. The V end lost 5 bases, the J end lost 7 bases, and 17 bases lay between the germline ends. DNA of the CDR3: TGTGCCAGCAGTCCCCTCGGGGGCGCCGGTGGCTACACCTTC. Translating gives CASSPLGGAGGYTF.

In its sample, this clonotype was seen many times. The V and J genes are TRBV6-5 and TRBJ1-5, with 7 bases fitting TRBD1. The trim removed 6 bases at V and 2 bases at J, leaving 7 bases unmatched. CDR3 length: 15 residues. Germline V lookup: CDR1 MNHEY, CDR2 SVGAGI. The DNA for the CDR3 is TGTGCCAGCAGCAACAGGGGAAAGGGCAATCAGCCCCAGCATTTT. Protein product: CASSNRGKGNQPQHF.

This clonotype was found many times. The chain joins TRBV5-1 to TRBJ1-1, with a possible D match to TRBD1 (5 bases). The CDR3 covers 14 residues. The ends were cut back, 0 bases at V and 6 bases at J, with 12 bases in the middle. The germline V gene has CDR1 SGHRS and CDR2 YFSETQ. The CDR3 protein is CASSLAGGRAEAFF. CDR3 sequence (DNA): TGCGCCAGCAGCTTGGCGGGGGGGAGAGCTGAAGCTTTCTTT.

Ten or more counts support this clonotype. A junction boundary mismatches the germline segment, possibly from a read error. The chain joins TRBV6-1 to TRBJ2-5, with 10 bases lining up with TRBD1. The CDR3 loop spans 15 amino acids. Germline V gene data show CDR1 as MNHNS and CDR2 as SASEGT. The CDR3 protein is CASSEVTGGQEAQYF. CDR3 nucleotide sequence: TGTGCCAGCAGTGAAGTGACAGGGGGCCAAGAGGCCCAGTACTTC.

This clonotype occurred many times. The V call is TRBV3-1, the J call TRBJ1-1; 10 bases map to TRBD1. The CDR3 loop spans 15 amino acids. Germline CDR1 reads LGHDT; CDR2 reads YNNKEL (reference sequence). After removal of 3 bases from V and 4 bases from J, the junction contained 5 bases not matched to a gene. The CDR3 DNA is TGTGCCAGCAGCCAGACAGGGGGCGTCGGCACTGAAGCTTTCTTT. This sequence encodes CASSQTGGVGTEAFF.

This clonotype came up many times. The rearrangement joins TRBV30 to TRBJ1-1; no reliable D call. Trimming left V 3 bases short and J 2 bases short, with 7 bases between. CDR1 and CDR2 from the germline V gene are GTSNPN and SVGIG (reference sequence). This CDR3 has 12 residues. The CDR3 sequence is CAWRDLNTEAFF. The CDR3 DNA reads as TGTGCCTGGAGGGACCTCAACACTGAAGCTTTCTTT.

This clonotype showed up just a few times. This may arise from a read error, as a much more abundant clone is one base away. The chain is built from TRBV30 and TRBJ1-2; weak D call: TRBD1 (6 bases). Trimming removed 5 bases at V and 7 bases at J, with 14 bases between. CDR3 length: 12 amino acids. Germline values: CDR1 GTSNPN, CDR2 SVGIG (reference sequence). The CDR3: CAWAGQWAGYTF. The CDR3 nucleotides are TGTGCCTGGGCTGGACAGTGGGCTGGCTACACCTTC.

At least ten counts were recorded for this clonotype. This rearrangement joins TRBV20-1 to TRBJ1-1; D is undetermined. Germline V lookup: CDR1 DFQATT, CDR2 SNEGSKA (reference sequence). Trimming took off 1 base at V and 0 bases at J, with 18 bases between the two ends. The length of the CDR3 is 17 residues. CDR3 protein: CSARGWKRLTMNTEAFF. The CDR3 DNA reads TGCAGTGCTAGAGGGTGGAAACGGCTTACTATGAACACTGAAGCTTTCTTT.

The sample holds many counts of this clonotype. The J gene is TRBJ2-5, the V gene TRBV6-2 or TRBV6-3, with 10 bases fitting TRBD1. The germline V gene has CDR1 MNHEY and CDR2 SVGEGT. V lost 2 bases, J lost 5 bases, and 11 bases stayed unmatched. CDR3 length: 17 amino acids. The CDR3 nucleotides are TGTGCCAGCAGTTACAAGATCGAGACAGGGGGCGAGGAGACCCAGTACTTC. Translated: CASSYKIETGGEETQYF.

This sequence joins TRBV7-3 and TRBJ2-7; tentative D call: TRBD1 (5 bases). Trimming cost V 2 bases and J 2 bases, with 10 bases left between them. Germline values: CDR1 SGHTA, CDR2 FQGTGA. The CDR3 is 14 amino acids. The CDR3 nucleotides are TGTGCCAGCAGCTTAGGAGTGGGGCCCTACGAGCAGTACTTC. Amino acid sequence: CASSLGVGPYEQYF.

This clonotype was seen ten or more times. The rearrangement links TRBV19 to TRBJ1-1; TRBD1 matches at 8 bases. CDR1 is LNHDA and CDR2 is SQIVND in the germline V gene (reference sequence). After removal of 6 bases from V and 0 bases from J, the junction contained 6 bases not matched to a gene. The length of the CDR3 is 15 residues. CDR3 DNA: TGTGCCAGTAGGCTACAGGGGGGTGTGAACACTGAAGCTTTCTTT. Its translation: CASRLQGGVNTEAFF.

At least ten counts were recorded for this clonotype. The chain uses TRBV27 and TRBJ2-4, with 7 positions matching TRBD1. V trimming: 4 bases; J trimming: 9 bases; junction bases outside the gene matches: 6. The V gene's germline CDR1 is MNHEY and CDR2 SMNVEV (reference sequence). This CDR3 spans 13 amino acids. CDR3 sequence reads: CASSSRQGAIQYF. The CDR3 nucleotides are TGTGCCAGCAGTTCCCGACAGGGAGCCATTCAGTACTTC.

This clonotype was observed at least ten times. This rearrangement joins TRBV4-2 to TRBJ1-5, with D possibly being TRBD1 (5 bases). Looked up from germline, CDR1 is LGHNA and CDR2 is YNFKEQ. The V end was cut by 4 bases, the J end by 3 bases, with 13 bases between. The CDR3 extends over 15 amino acids. The CDR3, as DNA: TGTGCCAGCAGCCCCCGGGGGGACCCCAATCAGCCCCAGCATTTT. Its translation: CASSPRGDPNQPQHF.